Listed below are T cell receptor beta chains from one sample, sequenced in a study of T cells after yellow fever vaccination. A single record per CDR3 protein comes from TCRdb applying MiXCR to the 5' RACE reads. In the table there are roughly 300,000 distinct CDR3 sequences, 6.8% of which are singletons. The sequencing here drew on PBMCs, taken 35 to 50 days after the first yellow fever vaccination. The receptors come from a man between 18 and 29 years old who received the YFV17D yellow fever vaccine. Both conserved end residues are trimmed from each CDR3. The order of the fields is clone size, V gene, CDR3 protein. A clone size is listed for some rows: how often the clone was seen (once, few, many), or a class if it is expanded.

abundance: few; v_gene: TRBV13; CDR3aa: ASSSPMTETQY
abundance: many; v_gene: TRBV24-1; CDR3aa: ATSDNTREVSYNSPLH
abundance: few; v_gene: TRBV12-3/TRBV12-4; CDR3aa: ASSLQLGEQF
abundance: many; v_gene: TRBV7-9; CDR3aa: ASSSETGDYGYT
abundance: few; v_gene: TRBV12-3/TRBV12-4; CDR3aa: ASSFWPLSSYNEQF
abundance: few; v_gene: TRBV7-2; CDR3aa: ASSPSLTPSYEQY
abundance: many; v_gene: TRBV29-1; CDR3aa: SVVRGGLETQY
abundance: -; v_gene: TRBV18; CDR3aa: ASSPGASGLAGYEQY
abundance: few; v_gene: TRBV5-6; CDR3aa: ASTLGRWGTEAF
abundance: few; v_gene: TRBV2; CDR3aa: ASSQYRTPDTQY
abundance: many; v_gene: TRBV12-3/TRBV12-4; CDR3aa: ASSLTGGSDNEQF
abundance: -; v_gene: TRBV5-1; CDR3aa: ASSDGTGNTIY
abundance: many; v_gene: TRBV5-1; CDR3aa: ASSLQGYRTEAF
abundance: many; v_gene: TRBV7-2; CDR3aa: ASSLDLSTYNEQF
abundance: few; v_gene: TRBV4-1; CDR3aa: ASSHRLAYKPLNEQF
abundance: many; v_gene: TRBV5-6; CDR3aa: ASSLVATGAF
abundance: few; v_gene: TRBV4-3; CDR3aa: ASSEGTSSYNEQF
abundance: -; v_gene: TRBV4-2; CDR3aa: ASSQGRPTVGETQY
abundance: many; v_gene: TRBV5-1; CDR3aa: ASSLGQYNEQF
abundance: -; v_gene: TRBV7-8; CDR3aa: ASGQGPDQPQH
abundance: many; v_gene: TRBV7-2; CDR3aa: ASSSGIAKNIQY
abundance: few; v_gene: TRBV4-2; CDR3aa: ASSQAVGDFTDTQY
abundance: -; v_gene: TRBV7-2; CDR3aa: ASSLVGFYNSPLH
abundance: few; v_gene: TRBV7-9; CDR3aa: ASSPRGGGPQPQH